The 22 T cell receptor beta chains in this list originate from one sample, sequenced in a study of T cells after yellow fever vaccination. TCRdb used MiXCR to reprocess the 5' RACE reads, holding one entry per CDR3 protein. The table includes roughly 320,000 distinct CDR3 sequences, roughly 10% detected once. This material consisted of CD4+ T cells sorted from PBMCs, taken 45 days after the yellow fever booster vaccination. These receptors were taken from a young man who received the YFV17D yellow fever vaccine.

The J gene is TRBJ2-3, the V gene TRBV29-1, with 7 bases identical to TRBD2. This CDR3 comprises 15 residues. Per the germline V gene, CDR1 is SQVTM and CDR2 is ANQGSEA. With V trimmed by 1 base and J by 5 bases, 9 bases remained unmatched. Here the CDR3 reads CSVEGGAGPGDTQYF. The CDR3 DNA sequence: TGCAGCGTTGAAGGGGGAGCGGGGCCTGGAGATACGCAGTATTTT.

This chain uses TRBV18 with TRBJ1-1; D gene uncertain. Germline values: CDR1 KGHSH, CDR2 LQKENI. This CDR3 comprises 14 residues. V was trimmed by 3 bases and J by 1 base, leaving 9 bases between them. The CDR3 loop reads CASSPNNRNTEAFF. In DNA, the CDR3 is TGTGCCAGCTCACCCAATAACAGGAACACTGAAGCTTTCTTT.

The rearrangement links TRBV7-2 to TRBJ1-1; D ambiguous. Trimming shortened V by 3 bases and J by 3 bases, and 14 bases separated the two germline ends. Germline V gene sequence: CDR1 SGHTA, CDR2 FQGNSA. The CDR3 covers 15 residues. For the CDR3, the DNA is TGTGCCAGCAGCTTTTGGTGGGGTTCGGACACTGAAGCTTTCTTT. It specifies CASSFWWGSDTEAFF.

The rearrangement links TRBV5-6 to TRBJ1-5; a possible D gene is TRBD1 (5 bases). CDR3 length equals 17 residues. V was clipped by 0 bases and J by 4 bases, with 17 bases between them. Germline CDR1 SGHDT, CDR2 YYEEEE. The CDR3 DNA is TGTGCCAGCAGCTTGGGCCCCCCTGGGACGGATAATCAGCCCCAGCATTTT. Translation gives CASSLGPPGTDNQPQHF.

The rearrangement links TRBV7-2 to TRBJ1-6; no firm D call. The CDR3 has 11 residues. Germline V lookup: CDR1 SGHTA, CDR2 FQGNSA. V was clipped by 5 bases and J by 14 bases, with 10 bases between them. CDR3 nucleotides: TGTGCCAGCAGCCCTAGTGGCACCCTCCACTTT. This sequence encodes CASSPSGTLHF.

The chain uses TRBV4-2 and TRBJ2-3; D possibly uses TRBD1 or TRBD2 (5 bases each). CDR1 LGHNA and CDR2 YNFKEQ come from the germline V gene. V was trimmed by 4 bases and J by 3 bases, leaving 14 bases between them. The CDR3 is 15 amino acids. CDR3 sequence: CASSPGTPQTDTQYF. The CDR3 DNA reads TGTGCCAGCAGCCCCGGGACCCCCCAGACAGATACGCAGTATTTT.

A note on this clonotype: Sequence at one end of the junction differs from germline and may be a read error. The V and J genes are TRBV2 and TRBJ2-5; no clear D gene. Germline CDR1 and CDR2: SNHLY and FYNNEI. CDR3 size: 10 residues. The CDR3 is CASRGQLLDF. Written as DNA, the CDR3 is TGTGCCAGCAGAGGGCAGCTCCTGGACTTC.

The chain employs TRBV4-3 and TRBJ2-3; TRBD2 agrees at 10 bases. CDR1 and CDR2 (germline): LGHNA, YSLEER. Unmatched junction bases numbered 6, after V lost 0 bases and J lost 6 bases. The CDR3 loop spans 16 amino acids. For the CDR3, the DNA is TGCGCCAGCAGCCAAGAAATGAGCGGGGGGGCCGATACGCAGTATTTT. It translates to CASSQEMSGGADTQYF.

This clonotype has more than one count but fewer than ten. The chain employs TRBV4-1 and TRBJ2-1; 10 bases fit TRBD1. The V segment lost 2 bases and the J segment 10 bases; nucleotides outside the gene matches: 11. CDR1 is MGHRA, CDR2 YSYEKL, per germline. The CDR3 is 16 amino acids. CDR3 amino acids: CASSQPRRDRGREQFF. CDR3 sequence (DNA): TGCGCCAGCAGCCAACCCCGGCGGGACAGGGGCAGGGAGCAGTTCTTC.

This clonotype was seen only a few times. This chain links TRBV3-1 with TRBJ2-5; TRBD1 is a possible D gene (5 bases). This CDR3 comprises 14 residues. The germline V and J ends were trimmed by 4 bases and 5 bases, with 14 bases remaining between them. CDR1 is LGHDT and CDR2 is YNNKEL in the germline V gene (reference sequence). CDR3 residues: CASSRPFGAETQYF. CDR3 sequence (DNA): TGTGCCAGCAGCCGCCCCTTTGGGGCTGAGACCCAGTACTTC.

In regard to this clonotype: A junction boundary mismatches the germline segment, possibly from a read error. This CDR3 is CASSLVYPPGPRIF. The CDR3 DNA sequence: TGTGCCAGCAGCTTAGTATACCCCCCGGGACCCAGAATCTTT. This chain joins TRBV7-9 and TRBJ2-3, with D tentatively TRBD1 or TRBD2 (5 bases each). Looked up from germline, CDR1 is SEHNR and CDR2 is FQNEAQ (reference sequence). The CDR3 runs 14 residues.

This clonotype was recorded a few times. This chain links TRBV20-1 with TRBJ1-2; D gene unclear. The CDR3 has 14 residues. The V end was cut by 3 bases, the J end by 4 bases, with 15 bases between. The germline gives CDR1 DFQATT, CDR2 SNEGSKA (reference sequence). In DNA, the CDR3 is TGCAGTGCTAGTCTTAAGACGGGAGGCTATGGCTACACCTTC. It specifies CSASLKTGGYGYTF.

This chain uses TRBV6-1 with TRBJ2-4; D unresolved. CDR1 MNHNS and CDR2 SASEGT come from the germline V gene. The CDR3 runs to 14 residues. V was cut by 2 bases and J by 3 bases, with 8 bases left in between. The CDR3: CASSEPADKNIQYF. For the CDR3, the DNA is TGTGCCAGCAGTGAACCGGCAGACAAAAACATTCAGTACTTC.

Only a few counts were recorded for this clonotype. The V call is TRBV30, the J call TRBJ2-5, with 8 bases lining up with TRBD1. Germline trimming cut 2 bases from V and 1 base from J; bases unmatched to any gene: 6. Germline V gene sequence: CDR1 GTSNPN, CDR2 SVGIG (reference sequence). The CDR3 sequence is 15 residues long. CDR3 region: CAWSSGTGRQETQYF. In DNA, the CDR3 is TGTGCCTGGAGTTCGGGGACAGGCCGCCAAGAGACCCAGTACTTC.

J is TRBJ2-2 and V is TRBV6-5; 10 positions match TRBD2. The CDR3 loop spans 18 amino acids. V lost 6 bases to trimming and J lost 5 bases; unmatched junction nucleotides: 15. Germline V lookup: CDR1 MNHEY, CDR2 SVGAGI. The CDR3: CASRALHLAGEGTGELFF. Written as DNA, the CDR3 is TGTGCCAGCAGGGCCCTTCATCTAGCGGGGGAGGGTACCGGGGAGCTGTTTTTT.

The chain joins TRBV6-5 to TRBJ2-3, with TRBD1 as a possible D gene (5 bases). V lost 6 bases to trimming and J lost 4 bases, with 11 bases between them. The CDR3 covers 13 residues. Germline V CDR1 and CDR2: MNHEY, SVGAGI. CDR3 DNA sequence: TGTGCCAGCAGAACCTCAGGGTCAGATACGCAGTATTTT. This codes for CASRTSGSDTQYF.

At least ten counts were recorded for this clonotype. The chain links TRBV7-2 to TRBJ1-1; TRBD1 might be the D (6 bases). CDR1 SGHTA and CDR2 FQGNSA come from the germline V gene. The CDR3 is 13 residues long. Trimming took 4 bases from V and 8 from J, leaving 14 bases between them. The CDR3 spells CASSSQGGGEAFF. The CDR3 DNA sequence: TGTGCCAGCAGCTCTCAGGGAGGGGGGGAAGCTTTCTTT.

This clonotype was observed at least ten times. The CDR3 bases are TGTGCCAGCAGTGACGGGACAGGGTTCAGTCAGCCCCAGCATTTT. This translates into CASSDGTGFSQPQHF. The chain carries TRBV2 and TRBJ1-5, with 9 positions matching TRBD1. The CDR3 contains 15 residues. Germline values: CDR1 SNHLY, CDR2 FYNNEI. Germline trimming cut 3 bases from V and 6 bases from J; bases unmatched to any gene: 6.

The rearrangement joins TRBV7-2 to TRBJ2-6; D unclear. Germline CDR1 is SGHTA and CDR2 is FQGNSA. CDR3 length: 15 amino acids. Trimming took off 4 bases at V and 1 base at J, with 8 bases between the two ends. The CDR3 region has the DNA TGTGCCAGCAGCTATAAGGGATCTGGGGCCAACGTCCTGACTTTC. Its translation: CASSYKGSGANVLTF.

This clonotype was detected a few times. The V and J genes are TRBV28 and TRBJ2-3; TRBD1 agrees at 10 bases. The CDR3 loop spans 19 amino acids. Germline V lookup: CDR1 MDHEN, CDR2 SYDVKM. V was pared by 6 bases and J by 5 bases, with 20 bases of the junction left unmatched. CDR3 region: CASSQDRGSLGALIDTQYF. CDR3 nucleotides: TGTGCCAGCAGCCAGGACAGGGGGTCACTCGGGGCTTTGATAGATACGCAGTATTTT. Full variable domain (remainder filled in from reference TRBV28 and TRBJ2-3): DVKVTQSSRYLVKRTGEKVFLECVQDMDHENMFWYRQDPGLGLRLIYFSYDVKMKEKGDIPEGYSVSREKKERFSLILESASTNQTSMYLCASSQDRGSLGALIDTQYFGPGTRLTVL.

The rearrangement links TRBV7-3 to TRBJ2-5; D may be TRBD2 (6 bases). This CDR3 region has 15 residues. The V and J ends lost 5 bases and 1 base respectively, with 14 bases between them. The germline V gene has CDR1 SGHTA and CDR2 FQGTGA. The CDR3 reads CASSPGDRAQETQYF. CDR3 in DNA: TGTGCCAGCAGCCCGGGGGACCGTGCCCAAGAGACCCAGTACTTC.

This clonotype has just a few counts. The J gene is TRBJ2-3, the V gene TRBV20-1; TRBD1 matches at 8 bases. Looked up from germline, CDR1 is DFQATT and CDR2 is SNEGSKA (reference sequence). The CDR3 is made up of 15 amino acids. V was pared by 0 bases and J by 4 bases, with 6 bases of the junction left unmatched. CDR3 bases: TGCAGTGCTAGAGACCGGACAGGGAACGCAGATACGCAGTATTTT. Protein sequence: CSARDRTGNADTQYF.